Included here is one TCR beta chain sequence, with context. This entry belongs to a study of control samples from healthy donors and cancer patients. The CDR3 runs 14 residues. Assay: immunoSEQ multiplex PCR; the TCRdb copy retains only in-frame clones and omits some. The sample includes around 180,000 clones, 90% to 95% of them seen just once. The chain employs TRBV1 and TRBJ2-4; TRBD2 is the table's D call and was not checked against the DNA. TRBV1 is an annotated pseudogene. The sample was blood. The sequence came from a woman aged 18-29 years in good health. Here the CDR3 reads CTSSQLAAKNIQYF. The DNA of the CDR3 is TGCACCAGCAGCCAACTAGCGGCCAAAAACATTCAGTACTTC.